The 17 T cell receptor beta chains below come from one sample, sequenced in a study of blood T cell repertoires in COVID-19. Assay used: immunoSEQ multiplex PCR; TCRdb lists only in-frame clones, some missing. The sample lists approximately 500,000 clones; approximately 89% were seen once. Sequenced: peripheral blood. Receptors were obtained from a man aged 18 to 29 with COVID-19, enrolled during active disease.

This chain joins TRBV7-9 and TRBJ1-2; D is uncertain. The CDR3 contains 12 residues. Germline V CDR1 and CDR2: SEHNR, FQNEAQ (reference sequence). V lost 5 bases and J lost 4, with 8 bases in between. The DNA of the CDR3 is TGTGCCAGCAGCCCCGATAGCTATGGCTACACCTTC. It translates to CASSPDSYGYTF. Complete variable domain (other parts from reference TRBV7-9 and TRBJ1-2): DTGVSQNPRHKITKRGQNVTFRCDPISEHNRLYWYRQTLGQGPEFLTYFQNEAQLEKSRLLSDRFSAERPKGSFSTLEIQRTEQGDSAMYLCASSPDSYGYTFGSGTRLTVV.

A few counts support this clone. The chain employs TRBV6-5 and TRBJ2-7; TRBD2 might be the D (7 bases). The V end was cut by 8 bases, the J end by 2 bases, with 16 bases between. The germline V gene encodes CDR1 MNHEY and CDR2 SVGAGI. The CDR3 sequence is 14 residues long. Here the CDR3 reads CASGRGMNAYEQYF. The CDR3 nucleotides read TGTGCCAGCGGGAGGGGGATGAACGCCTACGAGCAGTACTTC.

J is TRBJ1-4 and V is TRBV5-6; D not certain. The V and J ends lost 3 bases and 6 bases respectively, with 9 bases between them. This CDR3 is 13 amino acids long. CDR1 SGHDT and CDR2 YYEEEE come from the germline V gene. In nucleotides, the CDR3 is TGTGCCAGCAGCTCGAGGGTGGATGAAAAACTGTTTTTT. It encodes CASSSRVDEKLFF. The whole variable domain, remainder taken from reference TRBV5-6 and TRBJ1-4, is DAGVTQSPTHLIKTRGQQVTLRCSPKSGHDTVSWYQQALGQGPQFIFQYYEEEERQRGNFPDRFSGHQFPNYSSELNVNALLLGDSALYLCASSSRVDEKLFFGSGTQLSVL.

As for this clone: This same CDR3 is encoded by further DNA sequences in the sample. The rearrangement uses TRBV9 and TRBJ1-2, with D unresolved. Germline lookup yields CDR1 SGDLS and CDR2 YYNGEE. This CDR3 is built from 14 residues. The V and J ends lost 3 bases and 4 bases respectively, with 13 bases between them. The CDR3 DNA is TGTGCCAGCAGCGCTGTGGGCGGGTTCTATGGCTACACCTTC. It yields the protein CASSAVGGFYGYTF.

The rearrangement joins TRBV10-3 to TRBJ2-2, with 10 nucleotides matching TRBD2. The V gene end was trimmed by 11 bases and the J gene end by 1 base; junction bases not matched to a gene: 13. The CDR3 runs 17 residues. Germline loops: CDR1 ENHRY, CDR2 SYGVKD. This CDR3 reads CAHGELAGALNTGELFF. The CDR3, as DNA: TGTGCCCACGGGGAGCTAGCGGGGGCCCTGAACACCGGGGAGCTGTTTTTT.

The J gene is TRBJ2-7, the V gene TRBV19, with D maybe TRBD2 (6 bases). V lost 6 bases to trimming and J lost 5 bases, with 20 bases between them. Germline CDR1 and CDR2: LNHDA and SQIVND (reference sequence). The CDR3 consists of 15 residues. CDR3 coding DNA: TGTGCCAGTAGCCCACTAGGCCCGGGAGAGGACGAGCAGTACTTC. It is translated as CASSPLGPGEDEQYF.

The chain employs TRBV24-1 and TRBJ2-3, with 9 bases fitting TRBD2. The CDR3 contains 15 residues. Germline V gene data show CDR1 as KGHDR and CDR2 as SFDVKD. Trimming took 3 bases from V and 8 from J; bases not matched to a gene: 8. CDR3: CATSDLSGSTGTQYF. The CDR3 bases are TGTGCCACCAGTGATCTTAGCGGGAGTACGGGTACGCAGTATTTT.

This clone was picked up one time. The V gene is TRBV7-9, the J gene TRBJ2-3, with D uncertain. CDR1 is SEHNR, CDR2 FQNEAQ, per germline (reference sequence). The V gene lost 5 bases and the J gene lost 1 base, with 10 bases spanning the gap. The CDR3 runs 14 residues. CDR3 in DNA: TGTGCCAGCAGCCCCCAATCCCGCACAGATACGCAGTATTTT. Translating gives CASSPQSRTDTQYF.

This clone was detected once. CDR3 sequence reads: CASSFGRGLGNTIYF. CDR3 nucleotides: TGTGCCAGCAGTTTTGGAAGGGGGCTAGGAAACACCATATATTTT. The chain couples TRBV28 to TRBJ1-3; 7 bases match TRBD1. In germline, CDR1 is MDHEN, CDR2 SYDVKM. With V trimmed by 3 bases and J by 4 bases, 6 bases remained unmatched. There are 15 residues in the CDR3.

This chain links TRBV5-6 with TRBJ1-6; D is unresolved. V was clipped by 0 bases and J by 4 bases, with 8 bases between them. The CDR3 is made up of 15 amino acids. Germline V gene lookup returns CDR1 SGHDT and CDR2 YYEEEE. CDR3 amino acids: CASSLAELYNSPLHF. CDR3 coding DNA: TGTGCCAGCAGCTTGGCCGAGTTATATAATTCACCCCTCCACTTT.

The chain joins TRBV29-1 to TRBJ2-3; D unclear. The CDR3 runs to 15 residues. Trimming shortened V by 3 bases and J by 0 bases, and 13 bases separated the two germline ends. Germline CDR1 is SQVTM and CDR2 is ANQGSEA. CDR3 residues: CSVEGQTASTDTQYF. The DNA for the CDR3 is TGCAGCGTTGAGGGCCAGACCGCTAGCACAGATACGCAGTATTTT.

The chain carries TRBV3-1 (or the pseudogene TRBV3-2) and TRBJ2-1; perhaps TRBD2 as D (5 bases). This CDR3 contains 14 residues. The germline V gene has CDR1 LGHDT and CDR2 YNNKEL (reference sequence). The V and J ends lost 1 base and 5 bases respectively, with 9 bases between them. CDR3 loop: CASSQVGGHNEQFF. CDR3 bases: TGTGCCAGCAGCCAAGTAGGAGGACACAATGAGCAGTTCTTC.

J is TRBJ1-2 and V is TRBV9; tentative D call: TRBD1 (6 bases). Looked up from germline, CDR1 is SGDLS and CDR2 is YYNGEE. Trimming removed 3 bases at V and 8 bases at J, with 17 bases between. The length of the CDR3 is 14 residues. This CDR3 is CASSGRDTAWGYTF. CDR3 nucleotide sequence: TGTGCCAGCAGCGGCCGGGACACCGCGTGGGGCTACACCTTC.

V is TRBV5-4 and J is TRBJ2-2; TRBD2 matches 7 bases. The germline V gene encodes CDR1 SGHNT and CDR2 YYREEE (reference sequence). The length of the CDR3 is 15 residues. With 5 bases clipped from V and 4 bases from J, the junction kept 8 bases outside the gene matches. The CDR3 loop is CASSPPGGGTGELFF. CDR3 coding DNA: TGTGCCAGCAGTCCCCCGGGAGGAGGCACCGGGGAGCTGTTTTTT.

The V and J genes are TRBV27 and TRBJ2-1, with 9 bases fitting TRBD2. The trim removed 8 bases at V and 7 bases at J, leaving 6 bases unmatched. The CDR3 extends over 13 amino acids. Germline lookup yields CDR1 MNHEY and CDR2 SMNVEV (reference sequence). In DNA form, the CDR3 reads TGTGCCAGCGGTAGCGGGAGTTGGAATGAGCAGTTCTTC. Protein product: CASGSGSWNEQFF.

This rearrangement joins TRBV29-1 to TRBJ2-4; D is ambiguous. Trimming removed 1 base from V and 3 bases from J, with 7 bases in between. CDR1 and CDR2 (germline): SQVTM, ANQGSEA. The CDR3 is 13 amino acids. The DNA for the CDR3 is TGCAGCGTTGAAGGGCAGTTCAAAAACATTCAGTACTTC. Residues: CSVEGQFKNIQYF.

The V gene is TRBV18, the J gene TRBJ1-1; 8 nucleotides line up with TRBD1. CDR1 is KGHSH, CDR2 LQKENI, per germline. The CDR3 is 14 residues long. V lost 4 bases, J lost 11 bases, and 12 bases stayed unmatched. The DNA of the CDR3 is TGTGCCAGCTCACAGGACAGGGTCAAATTGGAGGCTTTCTTT. Its protein is CASSQDRVKLEAFF.